These 32 T cell receptor beta chains were sequenced from one sample in a study of cytomegalovirus exposure and HLA in healthy donors. Vbeta (60) and Jbeta (13) primers were used in the PCR. Assay used: immunoSEQ multiplex PCR; TCRdb lists only in-frame clones, some missing. The table has fewer than 120,000 clones, less than 85% seen once. The material sequenced was PBMCs. These receptors were taken from a man aged 25-40 years in good health and CMV-seropositive.

This clone showed up just a few times. The J gene is TRBJ2-7, the V gene TRBV10-1; tentative D call: TRBD2 (5 bases). Germline-derived CDR1 and CDR2 are WNHNN and SYGVQD (reference sequence). Trimming stripped 4 bases from V and 2 bases from J, with 6 bases between. This CDR3 has 12 residues. For the CDR3, the DNA is TGCGCCAGCAGTGGGACTCCCTACGAGCAGTACTTC. This encodes CASSGTPYEQYF.

V usage is TRBV5-6 and J usage is TRBJ2-3; TRBD1 matches at 10 bases. V lost 4 bases and J lost 4; bases outside the gene matches: 3. The CDR3 contains 14 residues. CDR1 is SGHDT and CDR2 is YYEEEE in the germline V gene. The CDR3 DNA is TGTGCCAGCAGCGCCGGACAGGGGGCAGATACGCAGTATTTT. Translating gives CASSAGQGADTQYF.

The rearrangement links TRBV6-8 to TRBJ2-3; D ambiguous. The CDR3 loop spans 14 amino acids. Between the trimmed V and J ends, which lost 6 bases and 2 bases, there was a span of 12 bases. Germline CDR1 MNHGY, CDR2 SAAAGT. The CDR3 loop reads CASRTGNLTDTQYF. For the CDR3, the DNA is TGTGCCAGCAGGACTGGCAACCTCACAGATACGCAGTATTTT.

The V call is TRBV5-4, the J call TRBJ2-3; 8 bases are a match to TRBD1. This CDR3 region has 15 residues. Germline values: CDR1 SGHNT, CDR2 YYREEE (reference sequence). After removal of 4 bases from V and 0 bases from J, the junction contained 4 bases not matched to a gene. The CDR3 loop reads CASSTRDRSTDTQYF. The CDR3 DNA is TGTGCCAGCAGCACCCGGGACAGGAGCACAGATACGCAGTATTTT. The variable domain in full, completed from reference TRBV5-4 and TRBJ2-3, reads ETGVTQSPTHLIKTRGQQVTLRCSSQSGHNTVSWYQQALGQGPQFIFQYYREEENGRGNFPPRFSGLQFPNYSSELNVNALELDDSALYLCASSTRDRSTDTQYFGPGTRLTVL.

The V call is TRBV28, the J call TRBJ1-5, with 7 bases identical to TRBD1. Germline V gene lookup returns CDR1 MDHEN and CDR2 SYDVKM. There are 15 residues in the CDR3. V trimming: 5 bases; J trimming: 5 bases; junction bases outside the gene matches: 9. CDR3 residues: CASSPARQGDQPQHF. The DNA for the CDR3 is TGTGCCAGCAGTCCAGCTAGACAGGGAGATCAGCCCCAGCATTTT.

There are a few counts of this clone. The chain recombines TRBV30 with TRBJ1-2; perhaps TRBD1 as D (6 bases). V dropped 8 bases and J dropped 8 bases, with 21 bases sitting between them. Germline CDR1 and CDR2: GTSNPN and SVGIG (reference sequence). The CDR3 totals 13 residues. Written as DNA, the CDR3 is TGTGCCCTATTGAGCGGGGGCGCAAACGGCTACACCTTC. Translating gives CALLSGGANGYTF.

This chain connects TRBV7-9 to TRBJ1-1; 8 positions match TRBD1. The CDR3 sequence is 13 residues long. From germline, CDR1 is SEHNR and CDR2 FQNEAQ (reference sequence). V gave up 5 bases and J gave up 5 bases; unmatched junction bases: 4. CDR3 coding DNA: TGTGCCAGCAGCGCCACAGGGGGGACTGAAGCTTTCTTT. Translating it yields CASSATGGTEAFF.

V and J are TRBV7-9 and TRBJ1-2, with 11 bases fitting TRBD1. V was clipped by 3 bases and J by 7 bases; unmatched bases: 10. Germline V gene sequence: CDR1 SEHNR, CDR2 FQNEAQ (reference sequence). The CDR3 extends over 16 amino acids. The CDR3 region is CASSFFGDRGSGGYTF. The CDR3 nucleotides read TGTGCCAGCAGCTTCTTCGGGGACAGGGGGTCGGGTGGCTACACCTTC.

V gene TRBV2 combines with J gene TRBJ1-1; 10 bases are a match to TRBD1. After removal of 8 bases from V and 2 bases from J, the junction contained 5 bases not matched to a gene. CDR1 and CDR2 from the germline V gene are SNHLY and FYNNEI. This CDR3 region has 14 residues. The CDR3 sequence is CASFRDRGNTEAFF. CDR3 DNA sequence: TGTGCCAGCTTCCGGGACAGGGGAAACACTGAAGCTTTCTTT.

The J gene is TRBJ2-7, the V gene TRBV4-1; maybe TRBD1 (5 bases). Germline V CDR1 and CDR2: MGHRA, YSYEKL. The CDR3 is made up of 13 amino acids. V lost 2 bases to trimming and J lost 2 bases, with 7 bases between them. The CDR3 DNA reads as TGCGCCAGCAGCCAACCGGACACCTACGAGCAGTACTTC. Its translation: CASSQPDTYEQYF.

Of note for this clone: The junction departs from germline at one end; a sequencing error may be responsible. The chain joins TRBV28 to TRBJ2-7; 7 nucleotides match TRBD2. This CDR3 is 17 amino acids long. Germline loops: CDR1 MDHEN, CDR2 SYDVKM. Written as DNA, the CDR3 is TGTGCCAGCAGTTTGGGGCCGGACAAGGGAGGGGTCTACGGGCAGTACTTC. Translated, it gives CASSLGPDKGGVYGQYF.

In nucleotides, the CDR3 is TGTGCCAGCAGCTTAGGAGGGAGTCCTTATAGCAATCAGCCCCAGCATTTT. Amino acids: CASSLGGSPYSNQPQHF. The chain carries TRBV7-2 and TRBJ1-5; unclear D gene. Germline V gene sequence: CDR1 SGHTA, CDR2 FQGNSA. The length of the CDR3 is 17 residues. Trimming took 1 base from V and 0 from J, leaving 13 bases between them.

In its sample, this clone was seen once. The rearrangement links TRBV7-2 to TRBJ1-5, with a possible D match to TRBD1 (5 bases). The ends were cut back, 1 base at V and 3 bases at J, with 10 bases in the middle. CDR3 length equals 15 residues. Looked up from germline, CDR1 is SGHTA and CDR2 is FQGNSA. CDR3 region: CASSLVGQVNQPQHF. In DNA, the CDR3 is TGTGCCAGCAGCTTAGTCGGACAAGTCAATCAGCCCCAGCATTTT.

The chain uses TRBV30 and TRBJ2-2, with TRBD2 as a possible D gene (5 bases). Looked up from germline, CDR1 is GTSNPN and CDR2 is SVGIG (reference sequence). The CDR3 length is 11 residues. Trimming shortened V by 5 bases and J by 8 bases, and 9 bases separated the two germline ends. The CDR3 protein is CAWGSLGELFF. The CDR3 coding sequence is TGTGCCTGGGGGAGCCTAGGGGAGCTGTTTTTT. Complete variable domain (other parts from reference TRBV30 and TRBJ2-2): SQTIHQWPATLVQPVGSPLSLECTVEGTSNPNLYWYRQAAGRGLQLLFYSVGIGQISSEVPQNLSASRPQDRQFILSSKKLLLSDSGFYLCAWGSLGELFFGEGSRLTVL.

V and J are TRBV27 and TRBJ2-7, with 14 nucleotides matching TRBD2. The junction had 7 bases not matched to a gene; V was cut back by 10 bases and J by 2 bases. This CDR3 comprises 15 residues. Looked up from germline, CDR1 is MNHEY and CDR2 is SMNVEV (reference sequence). CDR3 in amino acids: CATQRTSGGPYEQYF. In DNA, the CDR3 is TGTGCCACCCAGAGGACTAGCGGGGGGCCCTACGAGCAGTACTTC.

The chain combines TRBV7-2 with TRBJ1-5, with a possible D match to TRBD1 (5 bases). The CDR3 covers 14 residues. Germline loops: CDR1 SGHTA, CDR2 FQGNSA. V gave up 2 bases and J gave up 6 bases, with 11 bases separating them. CDR3 in DNA: TGTGCCAGCAGCTTATTGGGGGGGGGTCAGCCCCAGCATTTT. Amino acids: CASSLLGGGQPQHF.

This clone was seen only a few times. The chain combines TRBV27 with TRBJ1-1, with 8 bases lining up with TRBD1. In germline, CDR1 is MNHEY, CDR2 SMNVEV (reference sequence). V lost 5 bases and J lost 1; bases outside the gene matches: 6. There are 15 residues in the CDR3. In nucleotides, the CDR3 is TGTGCCAGCAGTAGATCGGACAGGGCGAACACTGAAGCTTTCTTT. Encoded protein: CASSRSDRANTEAFF.

This sequence joins TRBV7-9 and TRBJ1-2; TRBD1 agrees at 7 bases. Trimming took 1 base from V and 4 from J; bases not matched to a gene: 6. The CDR3 has 15 residues. Germline-derived CDR1 and CDR2 are SEHNR and FQNEAQ (reference sequence). The CDR3 protein is CASSLEEGGTYGYTF. As DNA, the CDR3 is TGTGCCAGCAGCTTAGAGGAAGGGGGCACCTATGGCTACACCTTC.

In this sample, this clone turned up a few times. The chain carries TRBV18 and TRBJ2-3; tentative D call: TRBD2 (5 bases). Germline V lookup: CDR1 KGHSH, CDR2 LQKENI. With 6 bases removed from V and 2 bases from J, the gap between germline ends came to 15 bases. CDR3 length: 15 amino acids. CDR3 amino acids: CASSSPGRDTDTQYF. The CDR3 region has the DNA TGTGCCAGCTCCTCGCCTGGGAGAGACACAGATACGCAGTATTTT. Using reference TRBV18 and TRBJ2-3 for the parts outside the CDR3, the full variable domain is NAGVMQNPRHLVRRRGQEARLRCSPMKGHSHVYWYRQLPEEGLKFMVYLQKENIIDESGMPKERFSAEFPKEGPSILRIQQVVRGDSAAYFCASSSPGRDTDTQYFGPGTRLTVL.

This chain connects TRBV19 to TRBJ1-1; the D is unclear. This CDR3 contains 14 residues. V lost 5 bases and J lost 2, with 12 bases in between. Germline CDR1 reads LNHDA; CDR2 reads SQIVND (reference sequence). The chain's CDR3 is CASSLGGLNTEAFF. CDR3 in DNA: TGTGCCAGTAGTTTAGGAGGGTTAAACACTGAAGCTTTCTTT.

The CDR3 DNA sequence: TGTGCCAGCAGCTTGGGTGGCAGGGGGCAAGAGACCCAGTACTTC. It is translated as CASSLGGRGQETQYF. J is TRBJ2-5 and V is TRBV5-6, with 7 bases that match TRBD1. J gave up 2 bases and V 0 bases, and 4 bases lay outside the gene matches. The CDR3 extends over 15 amino acids. Germline assignment: CDR1 SGHDT and CDR2 YYEEEE.

This clone came up once. The rearrangement joins TRBV11-2 to TRBJ2-1; a weak D match, TRBD1 (5 bases). The CDR3 loop spans 14 amino acids. V shed 1 base and J shed 6 bases, with 10 bases lying between them. Germline CDR1 is SGHAT and CDR2 is FQNNGV. The CDR3 bases are TGTGCCAGCAGCTTAGGATCCAGGGTCAATGAGCAGTTCTTC. It is translated as CASSLGSRVNEQFF.

This chain links TRBV6-4 with TRBJ1-6; 9 bases fit TRBD1. CDR3 size: 15 residues. Germline V gene lookup returns CDR1 MRHNA and CDR2 SNTAGT. The J segment lost 7 bases and the V segment lost 9 bases, leaving 10 bases of the junction unmatched. The CDR3: CASRQTGTGNSPLHF. The DNA for the CDR3 is TGTGCCAGTCGGCAAACCGGGACAGGGAATTCACCCCTCCACTTT.

This clone was counted only a few times. The chain employs TRBV7-2 and TRBJ2-1; TRBD1 aligns across 9 bases. There are 16 residues in the CDR3. The ends lost 1 base at V and 1 base at J; junction bases unmatched: 2. Germline loops: CDR1 SGHTA, CDR2 FQGNSA. CDR3 DNA: TGTGCCAGCAGCTTAGATGGGACAGGGTCCTACAATGAGCAGTTCTTC. Translation: CASSLDGTGSYNEQFF.

The rearrangement links TRBV7-6 to TRBJ1-4; D is unclear. Germline CDR1 reads SGHVS; CDR2 reads FNYEAQ. Trimming left V 5 bases short and J 8 bases short, with 18 bases between. The CDR3 consists of 15 residues. CDR3: CASSPGGSPYEKLFF. DNA for the CDR3: TGTGCCAGCAGCCCAGGTGGCAGCCCTTACGAAAAACTGTTTTTT.

The chain joins TRBV10-3 to TRBJ2-7; D possibly corresponds to TRBD2 (6 bases). Trimming took off 6 bases at V and 3 bases at J, with 15 bases between the two ends. Germline CDR1 reads ENHRY; CDR2 reads SYGVKD. The CDR3 loop spans 14 amino acids. CDR3 nucleotides: TGTGCCATCAGCGCGCCGGGGGATCGCTACGAGCAGTACTTC. It specifies CAISAPGDRYEQYF.

The chain carries TRBV4-1 and TRBJ2-5; 8 nucleotides agree with TRBD2. This CDR3 spans 18 amino acids. Germline assignment: CDR1 MGHRA and CDR2 YSYEKL. V dropped 0 bases and J dropped 5; count of bases not matched to a gene: 14. The CDR3 protein is CASSQELVPGGRGETQYF. The CDR3 DNA reads as TGCGCCAGCAGCCAAGAATTAGTACCGGGGGGGCGCGGGGAGACCCAGTACTTC.

This clone was picked up a small number of times. This chain uses TRBV29-1 with TRBJ1-2; D remains ambiguous. CDR3 length: 15 amino acids. Germline CDR1 SQVTM, CDR2 ANQGSEA. The ends were cut back, 4 bases at V and 5 bases at J, with 20 bases in the middle. As DNA, the CDR3 is TGCAGCGTTGTTGGAGGAATCGCAGACTCATATGGCTACACCTTC. Its translation: CSVVGGIADSYGYTF.

The rearrangement uses TRBV10-2 and TRBJ2-1; TRBD1 aligns across 8 bases. The CDR3 is made up of 19 amino acids. Trimming at V came to 1 base and at J to 5 bases, leaving 16 bases not matched to a gene. In germline, CDR1 is WSHSY, CDR2 SAAADI. The CDR3 here is CASSEYGRGLNYRNNEQFF. The CDR3 DNA reads TGCGCCAGCAGTGAGTATGGCAGGGGGCTGAACTACCGTAACAATGAGCAGTTCTTC.

V and J are TRBV5-1 and TRBJ2-7; 7 positions match TRBD1. CDR1 SGHRS and CDR2 YFSETQ come from the germline V gene. Trimming took 4 bases from V and 3 from J; bases not matched to a gene: 7. The length of the CDR3 is 14 residues. The CDR3 nucleotides are TGCGCCAGCAGCCCGCTGACAGGGAGCTACGAGCAGTACTTC. Amino acids: CASSPLTGSYEQYF.

The sample holds a few counts of this clone. A read error may produce the germline difference seen at one junction end. The rearrangement links TRBV7-2 to TRBJ2-1; TRBD2 agrees at 8 bases. The CDR3 extends over 15 amino acids. CDR1 is SGHTA, CDR2 FQGNSA, per germline. The DNA for the CDR3 is TGCGCCAGCAGCCAAGTGGCGGGGGGCTACAATGAGCAGTTCTTC. Protein product: CASSQVAGGYNEQFF.

The V and J genes are TRBV6-6 and TRBJ1-1, with a possible D match to TRBD1 (5 bases). The length of the CDR3 is 15 residues. Germline V gene sequence: CDR1 MNHNY, CDR2 SVGAGI (reference sequence). V was cut by 7 bases and J by 2 bases, with 17 bases left in between. CDR3 nucleotide sequence: TGTGCCAGCATGGGCCCTAGCGGGGGAAACACTGAAGCTTTCTTT. It is translated as CASMGPSGGNTEAFF.